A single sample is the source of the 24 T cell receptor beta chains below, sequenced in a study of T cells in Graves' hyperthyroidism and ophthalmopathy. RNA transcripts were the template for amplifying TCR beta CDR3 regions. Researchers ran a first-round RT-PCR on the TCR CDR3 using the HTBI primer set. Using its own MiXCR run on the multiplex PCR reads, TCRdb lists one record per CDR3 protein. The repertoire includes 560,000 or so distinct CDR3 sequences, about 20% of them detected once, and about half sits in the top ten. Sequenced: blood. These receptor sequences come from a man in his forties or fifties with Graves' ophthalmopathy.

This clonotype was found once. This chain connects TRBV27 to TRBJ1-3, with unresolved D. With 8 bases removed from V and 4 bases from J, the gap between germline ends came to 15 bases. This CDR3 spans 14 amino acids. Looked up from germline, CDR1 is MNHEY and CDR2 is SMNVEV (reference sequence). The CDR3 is CASGAPGRGNTIYF. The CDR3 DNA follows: TGTGCCAGCGGCGCGCCGGGCAGGGGAAACACCATATATTTT.

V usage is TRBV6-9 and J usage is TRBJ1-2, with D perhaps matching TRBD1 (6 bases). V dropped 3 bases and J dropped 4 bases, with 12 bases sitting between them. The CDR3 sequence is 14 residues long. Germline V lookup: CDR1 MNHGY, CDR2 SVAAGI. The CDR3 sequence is CASSYGAGVYGYTF. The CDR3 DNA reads TGTGCCAGCAGTTACGGGGCAGGGGTCTATGGCTACACCTTC.

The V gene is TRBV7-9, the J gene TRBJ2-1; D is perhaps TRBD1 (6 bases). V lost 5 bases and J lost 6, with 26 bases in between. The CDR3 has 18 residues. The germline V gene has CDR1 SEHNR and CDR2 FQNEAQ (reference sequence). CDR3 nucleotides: TGTGCCAGCAGCCAGGGTTCCCGACAGGTCATATTCGGCAATGAGCAGTTCTTC. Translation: CASSQGSRQVIFGNEQFF.

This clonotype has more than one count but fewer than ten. The CDR3 is CASRGQLGTGELFF. The CDR3 DNA reads TGTGCCAGCCGAGGACAGCTGGGGACCGGGGAGCTGTTTTTT. This chain uses TRBV7-3 with TRBJ2-2; possibly TRBD1 for D (6 bases). V was clipped by 8 bases and J by 5 bases, with 15 bases between them. Looked up from germline, CDR1 is SGHTA and CDR2 is FQGTGA. The CDR3 loop spans 14 amino acids. Looking up the rest from reference TRBV7-3 and TRBJ2-2 gives the full variable domain: GAGVSQTPSNKVTEKGKYVELRCDPISGHTALYWYRQSLGQGPEFLIYFQGTGAADDSGLPNDRFFAVRPEGSVSTLKIQRTERGDSAVYLCASRGQLGTGELFFGEGSRLTVL.

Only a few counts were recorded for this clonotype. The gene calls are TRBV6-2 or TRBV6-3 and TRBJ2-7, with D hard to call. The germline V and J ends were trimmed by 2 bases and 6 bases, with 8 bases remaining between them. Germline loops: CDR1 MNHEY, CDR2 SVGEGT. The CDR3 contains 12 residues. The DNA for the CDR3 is TGTGCCAGCAGTTACCCGGGTTTCGAGCAGTACTTC. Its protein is CASSYPGFEQYF.

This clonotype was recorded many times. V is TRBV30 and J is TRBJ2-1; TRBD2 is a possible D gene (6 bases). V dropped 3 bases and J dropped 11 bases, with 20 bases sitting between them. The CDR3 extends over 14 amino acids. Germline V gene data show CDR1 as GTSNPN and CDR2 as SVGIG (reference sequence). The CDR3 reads CAWRPMEGGWKQFF. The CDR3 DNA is TGTGCCTGGAGACCCATGGAGGGAGGTTGGAAGCAGTTCTTC.

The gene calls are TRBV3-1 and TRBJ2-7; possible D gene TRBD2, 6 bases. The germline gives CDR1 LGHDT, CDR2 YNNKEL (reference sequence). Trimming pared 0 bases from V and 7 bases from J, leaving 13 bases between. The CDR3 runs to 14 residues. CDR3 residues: CASSQDIGTFEQYF. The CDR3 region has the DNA TGTGCCAGCAGCCAAGATATCGGGACTTTTGAGCAGTACTTC.

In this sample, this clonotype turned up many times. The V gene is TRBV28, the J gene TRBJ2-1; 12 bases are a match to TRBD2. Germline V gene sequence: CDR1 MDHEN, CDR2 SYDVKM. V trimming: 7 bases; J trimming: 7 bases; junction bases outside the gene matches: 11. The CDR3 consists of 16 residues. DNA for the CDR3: TGTGCCAGCATCCTTGGGGCTAGCGGGAGGGGGAATGAGCAGTTCTTC. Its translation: CASILGASGRGNEQFF. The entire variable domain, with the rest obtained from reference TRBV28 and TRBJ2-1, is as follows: DVKVTQSSRYLVKRTGEKVFLECVQDMDHENMFWYRQDPGLGLRLIYFSYDVKMKEKGDIPEGYSVSREKKERFSLILESASTNQTSMYLCASILGASGRGNEQFFGPGTRLTVL.

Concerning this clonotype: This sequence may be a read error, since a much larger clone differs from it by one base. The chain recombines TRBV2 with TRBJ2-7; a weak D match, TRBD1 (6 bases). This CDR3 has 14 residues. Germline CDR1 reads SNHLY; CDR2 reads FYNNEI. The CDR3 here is CASTPGGGSCEQYF. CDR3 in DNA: TGTGCCAGCACCCCGGGTGGGGGCTCCTGCGAGCAGTACTTC.

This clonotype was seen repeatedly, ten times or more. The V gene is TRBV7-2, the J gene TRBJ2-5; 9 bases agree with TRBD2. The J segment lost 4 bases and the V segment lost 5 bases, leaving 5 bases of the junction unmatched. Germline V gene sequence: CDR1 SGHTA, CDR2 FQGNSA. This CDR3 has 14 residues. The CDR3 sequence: CASSLSGSAETQYF. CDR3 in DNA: TGTGCCAGCAGCCTTAGCGGGAGCGCAGAGACCCAGTACTTC.

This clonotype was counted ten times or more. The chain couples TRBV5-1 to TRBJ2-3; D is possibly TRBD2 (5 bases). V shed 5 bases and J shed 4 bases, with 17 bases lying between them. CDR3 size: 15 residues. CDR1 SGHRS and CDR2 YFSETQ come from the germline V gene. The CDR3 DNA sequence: TGCGCCAGCAGTATCGACGGGAACACGGCAGATACGCAGTATTTT. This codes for CASSIDGNTADTQYF.

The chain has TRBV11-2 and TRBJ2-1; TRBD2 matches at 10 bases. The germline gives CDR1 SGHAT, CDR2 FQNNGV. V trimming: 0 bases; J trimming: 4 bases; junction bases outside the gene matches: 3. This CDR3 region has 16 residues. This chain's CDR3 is CASSLDGTSVYNEQFF. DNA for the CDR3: TGTGCCAGCAGCTTAGATGGGACTAGCGTATACAATGAGCAGTTCTTC. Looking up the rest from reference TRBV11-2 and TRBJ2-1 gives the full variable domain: EAGVAQSPRYKIIEKRQSVAFWCNPISGHATLYWYQQILGQGPKLLIQFQNNGVVDDSQLPKDRFSAERLKGVDSTLKIQPAKLEDSAVYLCASSLDGTSVYNEQFFGPGTRLTVL.

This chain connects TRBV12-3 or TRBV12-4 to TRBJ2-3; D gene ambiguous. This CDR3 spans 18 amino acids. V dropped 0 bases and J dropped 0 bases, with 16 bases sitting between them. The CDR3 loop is CASSLAQLSGVSTDTQYF. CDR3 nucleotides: TGTGCCAGCAGTTTAGCACAGCTTAGTGGCGTCAGCACAGATACGCAGTATTTT.

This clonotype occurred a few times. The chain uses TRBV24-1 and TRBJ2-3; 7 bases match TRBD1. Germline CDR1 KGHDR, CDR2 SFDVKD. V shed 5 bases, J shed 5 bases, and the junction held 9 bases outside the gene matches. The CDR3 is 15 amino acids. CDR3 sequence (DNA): TGTGCCACCAGTGCCAAGACAGGGCCGGGAGATACGCAGTATTTT. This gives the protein CATSAKTGPGDTQYF.

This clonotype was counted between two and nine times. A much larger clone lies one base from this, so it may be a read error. As DNA, the CDR3 is TGTGCCAGCAGCTCTCGGGGTGGAAACACCATATATTTT. Its protein product is CASSSRGGNTIYF. V usage is TRBV3-1 and J usage is TRBJ1-3; D gene uncertain. CDR1 is LGHDT, CDR2 YNNKEL, per germline (reference sequence). Trimming stripped 5 bases from V and 3 bases from J, with 8 bases between. CDR3 length: 13 amino acids.

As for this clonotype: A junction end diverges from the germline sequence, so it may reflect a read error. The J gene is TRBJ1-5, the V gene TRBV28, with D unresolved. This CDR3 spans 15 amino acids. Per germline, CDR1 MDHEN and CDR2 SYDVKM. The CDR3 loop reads CASSLQRASNQPQHF. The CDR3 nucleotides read TGTGCCAGCAGCTTGCAGAGGGCGAGCAATCAACCCCAGCATTTT.

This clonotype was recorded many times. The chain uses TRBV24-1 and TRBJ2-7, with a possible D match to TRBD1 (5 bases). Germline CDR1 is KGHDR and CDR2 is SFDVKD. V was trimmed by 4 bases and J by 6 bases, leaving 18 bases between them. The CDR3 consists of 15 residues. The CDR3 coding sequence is TGTGCCACCAGTGACCCCTCATCTGGCAGGGTCGAGCAGTACTTC. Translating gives CATSDPSSGRVEQYF.

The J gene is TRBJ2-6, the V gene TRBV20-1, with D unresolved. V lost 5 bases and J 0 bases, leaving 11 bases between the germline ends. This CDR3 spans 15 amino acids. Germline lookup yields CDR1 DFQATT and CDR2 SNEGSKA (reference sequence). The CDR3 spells CSALPVYSGANVLTF. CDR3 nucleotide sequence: TGCAGTGCTCTACCGGTCTACTCTGGGGCCAACGTCCTGACTTTC.

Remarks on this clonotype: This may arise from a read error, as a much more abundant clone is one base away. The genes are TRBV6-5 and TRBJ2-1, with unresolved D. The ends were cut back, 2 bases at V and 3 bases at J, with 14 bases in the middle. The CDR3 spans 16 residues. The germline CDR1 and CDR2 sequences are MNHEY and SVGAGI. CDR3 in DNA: TGTGCCAGCAGTTACGAGGCGGAAGATATCTACAATGAGCAGTTCTTC. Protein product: CASSYEAEDIYNEQFF.

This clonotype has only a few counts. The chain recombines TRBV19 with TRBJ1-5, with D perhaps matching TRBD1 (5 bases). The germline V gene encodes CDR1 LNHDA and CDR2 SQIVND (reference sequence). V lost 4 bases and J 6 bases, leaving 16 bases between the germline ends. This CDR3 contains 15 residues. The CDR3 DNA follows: TGTGCCAGTAGTAGATCCCAGGGCATCGGTCAGCCCCAGCATTTT. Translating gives CASSRSQGIGQPQHF.

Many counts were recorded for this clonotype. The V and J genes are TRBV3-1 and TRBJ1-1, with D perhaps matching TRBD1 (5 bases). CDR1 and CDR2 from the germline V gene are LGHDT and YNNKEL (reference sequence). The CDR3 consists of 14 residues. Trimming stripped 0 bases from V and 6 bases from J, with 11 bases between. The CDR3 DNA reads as TGTGCCAGCAGCCAAGATCAGGGTAGGGCTGAAGCTTTCTTT. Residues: CASSQDQGRAEAFF.

The CDR3 reads CASSRTRAGETQYF. CDR3 nucleotide sequence: TGTGCCAGCAGTCGTACCAGGGCGGGCGAGACCCAGTACTTC. The chain combines TRBV27 with TRBJ2-5, with D perhaps assigned TRBD1 or TRBD2 (5 bases each). Trimming took off 5 bases at V and 5 bases at J, with 15 bases between the two ends. Germline V CDR1 and CDR2: MNHEY, SMNVEV (reference sequence). The CDR3 spans 14 residues.

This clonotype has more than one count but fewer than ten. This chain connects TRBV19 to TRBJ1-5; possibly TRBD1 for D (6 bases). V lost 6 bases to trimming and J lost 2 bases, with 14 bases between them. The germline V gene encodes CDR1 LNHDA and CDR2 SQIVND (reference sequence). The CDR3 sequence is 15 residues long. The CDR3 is CASRKQGSGNQPQHF. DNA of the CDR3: TGTGCCAGTAGGAAACAGGGATCGGGCAATCAGCCCCAGCATTTT.

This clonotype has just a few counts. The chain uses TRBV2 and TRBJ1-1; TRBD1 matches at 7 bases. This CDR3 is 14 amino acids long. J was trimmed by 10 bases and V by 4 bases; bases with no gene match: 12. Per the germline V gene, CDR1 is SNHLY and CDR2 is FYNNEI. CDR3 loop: CASSGTPGQRAAFF. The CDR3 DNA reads TGTGCCAGCAGTGGGACACCGGGACAGAGGGCAGCTTTCTTT.